The entry below describes one TCR beta chain. Profiling relied on immunoSEQ multiplex PCR, and the TCRdb table lists in-frame clones only, not all of them. The sample records 300,000 to 350,000 clones, over 70% being singletons. This sample was included in a study of blood T cell repertoires in COVID-19. Study as a whole: Spain, Italy and the United States supplied samples that represented acute and convalescent COVID-19. Nucleic acid was either cDNA or gDNA, and it came from T cells, B-cell-depleted T cells, or PBMCs.

This CDR3 comprises 14 residues. V lost 2 bases and J lost 6, with 13 bases in between. Germline CDR1 reads KGHSH; CDR2 reads LQKENI. Cohort placement rested on clinical history that participants reported themselves. The specimen sequenced was PBMCs or T cells enriched from blood (not recorded which). The clonotype was recovered from a man younger than 40 who had recovered from COVID-19. The rearrangement joins TRBV18 to TRBJ1-2; D remains unclear. CDR3 sequence: CASSPSSYTDGYTF. DNA for the CDR3: TGTGCCAGCTCACCATCTTCTTATACAGATGGCTACACCTTC.